This T cell receptor (beta chain) comes out of a study of cytotoxic CD8 clonotypes in ibrutinib-treated CLL. A note on this clone: The antigen is unknown.

Investigators sought sequencing depths of between 1 in 200,000 and 1 in 1 million T cells. Produced via immunoSEQ multiplex PCR; TCRdb's table is partial and in-frame only. The table has roughly 52,000 clones, around half seen once. Study results and caveats: Stable or contracted on treatment, public clonotypes were also uncommon.

Trimming cost V 4 bases and J 0 bases, with 10 bases left between them. CDR3 size: 14 residues. Germline loops: CDR1 SGHTS, CDR2 YDEGEE. The sequence derives from a human donor with chronic lymphocytic leukemia. Source: PBMCs, taken after 12 months of ibrutinib treatment. V and J are TRBV5-8 and TRBJ1-1; D may be TRBD1 (6 bases). This CDR3 reads CASSMGTLNTEAFF. Here the CDR3 DNA reads TGTGCCAGCAGCATGGGGACATTGAACACTGAAGCTTTCTTT.